The 16 T cell receptor beta chains reported below all come from one sample, sequenced in a study of blood T cell repertoires in COVID-19. Libraries were prepared by immunoSEQ multiplex PCR; TCRdb keeps only in-frame clonotypes and omits some of them. The sample contains about 310,000 clones, around 87% of which appear only once. The sample taken for sequencing was peripheral blood. All receptors derive from a woman in her forties with COVID-19, enrolled during active disease.

This chain connects TRBV12-5 to TRBJ2-7; D possibly corresponds to TRBD2 (7 bases). Germline CDR1 and CDR2: LGHNT and FRNRAP. The CDR3 length is 16 residues. Trimming pared 0 bases from V and 4 bases from J, leaving 16 bases between. CDR3 coding DNA: TGTGCTAGTGGTTTGGTACGCGGGGGCCTACTTTACGAGCAGTACTTC. Translated, it gives CASGLVRGGLLYEQYF.

This chain uses TRBV4-3 with TRBJ1-5, with D possibly TRBD1 on 5 matching bases. CDR3 size: 16 residues. The germline V gene has CDR1 LGHNA and CDR2 YSLEER. The germline V and J ends were trimmed by 4 bases and 0 bases, with 13 bases remaining between them. The CDR3 DNA reads TGCGCCAGCAGCCTAATTCACAGGAGTAGCAATCAGCCCCAGCATTTT. Its protein is CASSLIHRSSNQPQHF.

The chain recombines TRBV19 with TRBJ1-2; 7 bases fit TRBD1. The V and J ends lost 1 base and 4 bases, in that order; junction bases with no gene match: 0. Germline CDR1 is LNHDA and CDR2 is SQIVND (reference sequence). The CDR3 is made up of 13 amino acids. CDR3 loop: CASSIAGGYGYTF. The CDR3 DNA follows: TGTGCCAGTAGTATAGCAGGGGGCTATGGCTACACCTTC.

J is TRBJ2-5 and V is TRBV10-3, with 7 bases fitting TRBD1. Germline CDR1 is ENHRY and CDR2 is SYGVKD. The CDR3 spans 16 residues. With 4 bases clipped from V and 5 bases from J, the junction kept 13 bases outside the gene matches. CDR3 bases: TGTGCCATCAGTGCCCAGACAGGGTCTCCTGGGGAGACCCAGTACTTC. Protein product: CAISAQTGSPGETQYF.

CDR3 sequence: CASSLEGQSYEQYF. For the CDR3, the DNA is TGCGCCAGCAGCTTGGAGGGACAGAGCTACGAGCAGTACTTC. This chain links TRBV5-1 with TRBJ2-7; TRBD1 matches at 7 bases. Germline values: CDR1 SGHRS, CDR2 YFSETQ. The CDR3 has 14 amino acids. The trim removed 0 bases at V and 3 bases at J, leaving 3 bases unmatched.

CDR3 region: CASIPGGRSQPQHF. Here the CDR3 DNA reads TGTGCCAGTATCCCGGGAGGGAGGAGTCAGCCCCAGCATTTT. This sequence joins TRBV19 and TRBJ1-5; D remains unclear. CDR3 length equals 14 residues. The V gene lost 7 bases and the J gene lost 6 bases, with 16 bases spanning the gap. Germline loops: CDR1 LNHDA, CDR2 SQIVND (reference sequence). Complete variable domain (other parts from reference TRBV19 and TRBJ1-5): DGGITQSPKYLFRKEGQNVTLSCEQNLNHDAMYWYRQDPGQGLRLIYYSQIVNDFQKGDIAEGYSVSREKKESFPLTVTSAQKNPTAFYLCASIPGGRSQPQHFGDGTRLSIL.

The chain joins TRBV19 to TRBJ1-5; D ambiguous. With the DNA end fitting TRBJ2-3 better, the J assignment may be wrong. CDR1 is LNHDA and CDR2 is SQIVND in the germline V gene (reference sequence). CDR3 length: 15 residues. CDR3 DNA: TGTGCCAGTAGTATAGTTACACATAGCAATCAGCCCCAGTATTTT. Amino acids: CASSIVTHSNQPQYF.

J is TRBJ2-2 and V is TRBV30, with D maybe TRBD1 (6 bases). V was cut by 3 bases and J by 6 bases, with 23 bases left in between. Per germline, CDR1 GTSNPN and CDR2 SVGIG (reference sequence). The CDR3 loop spans 17 amino acids. DNA for the CDR3: TGTGCCTGGAGCCCCCTGGGGGCAGGGTATGGACCCGGGGAGCTGTTTTTT. It encodes CAWSPLGAGYGPGELFF.

V is TRBV6-6 and J is TRBJ1-1; TRBD1 aligns across 7 bases. This CDR3 is 16 amino acids long. Germline V gene lookup returns CDR1 MNHNY and CDR2 SVGAGI (reference sequence). V dropped 4 bases and J dropped 0; count of bases not matched to a gene: 8. This CDR3 is CASSLGRGLVNTEAFF. DNA for the CDR3: TGTGCCAGCAGTTTAGGAAGGGGGCTGGTGAACACTGAAGCTTTCTTT.

The genes are TRBV5-1 and TRBJ1-4; D is undetermined. V lost 4 bases and J lost 8, with 12 bases in between. Germline V gene data show CDR1 as SGHRS and CDR2 as YFSETQ. This CDR3 region has 13 residues. Here the CDR3 reads CASSAGWEEKLFF. CDR3 nucleotides: TGCGCCAGCAGCGCGGGGTGGGAGGAAAAACTGTTTTTT.

The CDR3 DNA reads as TGTGCCAGCAGCTCCAGGGAGGTCGGGCAGCCCCAGCATTTT. Amino acid sequence: CASSSREVGQPQHF. J is TRBJ1-5 and V is TRBV6-5; TRBD1 is a possible D gene (5 bases). The CDR3 is 14 residues long. The germline V and J ends were trimmed by 6 bases and 7 bases, with 16 bases remaining between them. CDR1 and CDR2 (germline): MNHEY, SVGAGI.

This clone appeared once. The J gene is TRBJ2-2, the V gene TRBV5-1, with 8 bases fitting TRBD1. CDR3 length equals 16 residues. After removal of 0 bases from V and 4 bases from J, the junction contained 5 bases not matched to a gene. The germline V gene has CDR1 SGHRS and CDR2 YFSETQ. The CDR3 loop reads CASSLAADRGTGELFF. CDR3 nucleotide sequence: TGCGCCAGCAGCTTGGCCGCCGACAGGGGCACCGGGGAGCTGTTTTTT.

This rearrangement joins TRBV29-1 to TRBJ2-7, with 11 bases aligning to TRBD2. CDR1 SQVTM and CDR2 ANQGSEA come from the germline V gene. V trimming: 6 bases; J trimming: 7 bases; junction bases outside the gene matches: 14. The CDR3 consists of 15 residues. This CDR3 is CSVPGLAEGLGEQYF. CDR3 nucleotide sequence: TGCAGCGTGCCGGGACTAGCGGAGGGGTTGGGTGAGCAGTACTTC.

V is TRBV6-4 and J is TRBJ1-5, with 7 bases that match TRBD1. From germline, CDR1 is MRHNA and CDR2 SNTAGT. The CDR3 is 15 amino acids. V gave up 3 bases and J gave up 0 bases; unmatched junction bases: 2. CDR3: CASSETGNSNQPQHF. CDR3 DNA sequence: TGTGCCAGCAGTGAGACAGGGAATAGCAATCAGCCCCAGCATTTT.

The genes are TRBV4-3 and TRBJ1-3; TRBD1 matches 7 bases. Looked up from germline, CDR1 is LGHNA and CDR2 is YSLEER. This CDR3 region has 15 residues. J gave up 0 bases and V 3 bases, and 2 bases lay outside the gene matches. The CDR3 nucleotides are TGCGCCAGCAGCCAGAGGACAGGCTCTGGAAACACCATATATTTT. Amino acid sequence: CASSQRTGSGNTIYF.

The rearrangement joins TRBV27 to TRBJ1-1, with D tentatively TRBD1 (6 bases). Trimming left V 5 bases short and J 5 bases short, with 18 bases between. This CDR3 has 15 amino acids. Germline V CDR1 and CDR2: MNHEY, SMNVEV (reference sequence). CDR3: CASSGAGTLGTEAFF. Written as DNA, the CDR3 is TGTGCCAGCAGTGGGGCCGGGACATTGGGGACTGAAGCTTTCTTT.